The TCR beta chain described here comes from a study of memory CD4+ T cells and cytomegalovirus serostatus. Using immunoSEQ multiplex PCR, the repertoire was profiled, and TCRdb retains in-frame clones only, with some absent. Here the sample spans roughly 50,000 clones, around 79% being singletons. Single viable CD3+CD4+CD8-CD45RO+ cells were sorted as the memory CD4+ T cells. Donors' CMV status reflects serum IgG against pp150, pp28, p38, p52. The CDR3 contains 14 residues. CDR1 is SNHLY, CDR2 FYNNEI, per germline. The V end lost 2 bases, the J end lost 2 bases, and 10 bases lay between the germline ends.

Sample: memory CD4+ T cells from blood. The clonotype comes from an adult in good health and CMV-seronegative. The chain carries TRBV2 and TRBJ2-7; the D gene is possibly TRBD2 (6 bases). This CDR3 reads CASSERRGPYEQYF. The DNA of the CDR3 is TGTGCCAGCAGTGAAAGGCGGGGCCCCTACGAGCAGTACTTC. Supplemented by reference TRBV2 and TRBJ2-7, the full variable domain reads EPEVTQTPSHQVTQMGQEVILRCVPISNHLYFYWYRQILGQKVEFLVSFYNNEISEKSEIFDDQFSVERPDGSNFTLKIRSTKLEDSAMYFCASSERRGPYEQYFGPGTRLTVT.